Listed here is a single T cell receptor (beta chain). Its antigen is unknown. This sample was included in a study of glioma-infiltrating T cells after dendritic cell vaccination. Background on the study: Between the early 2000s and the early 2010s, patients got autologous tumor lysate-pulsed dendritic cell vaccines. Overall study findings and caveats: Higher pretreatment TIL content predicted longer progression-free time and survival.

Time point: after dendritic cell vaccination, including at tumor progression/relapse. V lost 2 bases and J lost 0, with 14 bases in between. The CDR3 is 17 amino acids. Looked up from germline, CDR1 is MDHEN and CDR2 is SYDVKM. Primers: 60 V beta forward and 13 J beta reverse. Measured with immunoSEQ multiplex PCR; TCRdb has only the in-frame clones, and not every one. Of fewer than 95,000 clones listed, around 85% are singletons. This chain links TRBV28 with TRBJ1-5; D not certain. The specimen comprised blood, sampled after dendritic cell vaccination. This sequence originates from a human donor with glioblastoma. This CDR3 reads CASSLRPGSYSNQPQHF. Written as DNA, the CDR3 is TGTGCCAGCAGTTTACGTCCAGGAAGCTATAGCAATCAGCCCCAGCATTTT.